This entry describes one TCR beta chain. The antigen is unknown. These data originate in a study of T cell responses to AZD1222 COVID-19 vaccine. Whole-study context: Second doses at about 4 or about 12 weeks were pooled.

Findings and limits, study-wide: The donors showed a predominance of white British ancestry and of females, with possible underestimation of clonal diversity.

Sequencing used immunoSEQ multiplex PCR; TCRdb keeps in-frame clones, though not all of them. The data hold 95,000 to 150,000 clones, with 85% to 95% observed a single time. The sequenced sample was peripheral blood, obtained on day 0 of AZD1222 vaccination. The clonotype comes from an adult in good health.

The CDR3 here is CASRGIRTGDTEAFF. Here the CDR3 DNA reads TGTGCCAGCAGGGGAATTCGGACAGGAGACACTGAAGCTTTCTTT. The chain carries TRBV6-6 and TRBJ1-1; 7 nucleotides line up with TRBD1. The J segment lost 3 bases and the V segment lost 6 bases, leaving 10 bases of the junction unmatched. CDR1 and CDR2 (germline): MNHNY, SVGAGI (reference sequence). The CDR3 extends over 15 amino acids.